This TCR beta chain was profiled in a study of shared clonotypes between healthy human individuals (TCRdb year 2020). Concerning the study at large: The cohort included a few men and a couple of women between 18 and 49 years of age. For each donor, CD4 naive and CD4 memory were each run on three plates, CD8 naive on two plates, and CD8 memory on one plate. To estimate repertoire size and how much clonotypes are shared between individuals, the study performed deep sequencing of blood TCR repertoires from a few healthy adults. To increase sequencing depth and limit assay-specific biases, different laboratories used diverse techniques to prepare libraries and sequence TCR repertoires. Per donor, leukapheresis produced somewhere between about 0.9 and 9 billion PBMCs. What the work shows at the level of the full study, not this receptor alone: Incomplete sequencing was indicated by rarefaction of sorted-subset datasets, despite the large sequencing depth. Only blood was sampled, and tissue TCR repertoires likely differ from those in blood. Pairwise subsampling led to the expectation that sequencing depth would affect the degree of clonotype sharing among donors. When several donors were compared, the shared fraction of clonotypes was about 5% for naive CD4, over 3% for naive CD8, 2.3% for memory CD4, and less than 0.5% for memory CD8. Compared with non-shared clonotypes, the clonotypes found in all four sorted-subset donors had higher generation probabilities. Naive subsets generally had larger estimated clonotype richness than memory subsets. The small number of donors limited the genetic and exposure-history diversity represented.

For the CD8 naive samples, CD45RO-negative cells were positively selected for CCR7, yielding a CD45RA+CCR7+ population from which TemRA cells were excluded. Donors were healthy HIV-negative adults with no recently reported acute infections or vaccinations. Every donor was a Caucasian adult residing in Nashville, Tennessee, USA. Blood was obtained by leukapheresis, after which PBMCs were separated by Ficoll-Histopaque density gradient centrifugation and cryopreserved in liquid nitrogen vapor phase. Purity and quantity of every magnetically sorted T cell population were checked by analytical flow cytometry. From each sorted fraction, genomic DNA was isolated and quantified by UV absorbance on a Nanodrop 2000c. Using the deep immunoSEQ assay, multiplex PCR amplified TCR CDR3 regions from genomic DNA. Extracted genomic DNA from each cell subset was spread evenly across all wells of several immunoSEQ 96-well plates, with each plate serving as a replicate. Each replicate PCR for sorted subsets received around 200 ng genomic DNA, equal to about 29,000 T cell genomes. The purified libraries were quantified using a Qubit 3.0 fluorometer, sized with a Bioanalyzer 2100, and then quantified again using the KAPA Library Quantification kit. Every immunoSEQ 96-well plate was sequenced on a separate single-read 150-cycle Illumina NextSeq 550 flow cell. On the study's bioinformatics: Because only junctional sequences without quality scores were contained in the immunoSEQ output, filtering matching that applied to full-length reads could not be performed. Sequences were annotated with PyIR, a Python wrapper for IgBLAST v1.9, using IMGT germline references to assign V/J genes and CDR3. Any read was removed if the V/J assignment was weak (E-value above 1e-6), the CDR3 was missing, or the read contained stop codons, out-of-frame junctions, or ambiguous translated residues. V3J clonotypes were defined by identical inferred V gene, J gene, and CDR3 amino acid sequence. The percentage overlap between two repertoires was calculated by dividing the number of shared unique clonotypes by the size of the smaller repertoire. Three approaches were used to assess repertoire richness: RTK rarefaction, the Chao1 estimator, and Recon v2.1 estimates of unobserved clonotypes. For all TCRbeta clonotypes obtained by the gDNA method from a handful of donors, generation probabilities were computed with OLGA. The source is immuneACCESS, and TCRdb retained only in-frame sequences with V and J called. Part of the clones is not carried over; for the studies checked, unresolved V genes explain less than half of this, and the remainder is unexplained. V and J calls plus clone size are reproduced from that table; the DNA served to infer D and trimming. This sample has hundreds of thousands of clones in its table, and around 96% of those were observed once. About 0.12% of the sample is held by the ten biggest clonotypes.

The germline V gene provides CDR1 SGHAT and CDR2 FQNNGV. The junction shows trimming of 0 bases on V and 7 bases on J, and the gene matches do not reach 6 bases of it. The CDR3 numbers 15 residues from cysteine through phenylalanine. Only the CDR3 portion is preserved as DNA: 45 bases, with reading frame beginning at the first base. Regarding this clone: The target of this receptor is not known. Base qualities are not at hand, and no much larger clone is one base apart.

This TCR came from a woman in her twenties or thirties in good health. The material sequenced was naive CD8+ T cells sorted from blood. In light of the paper, this sample's cell subset or site label describes: CD45RA+CCR7+. This sequence uses TRBV11-2 and TRBJ2-1; 7 middle bases align to TRBD1. The CDR3 amino acid sequence is: CASSLDWARGNEQFF. The sequenced DNA is TGTGCCAGCAGCTTAGATTGGGCCAGGGGGAATGAGCAGTTCTTC.